One sample yielded the 10 T cell receptor beta chains listed below, sequenced in a study of post-analysis software for immune sequencing data. Their specific antigens are unknown. Unique molecular identifiers featured in each of the TCR beta cDNA libraries. TCRdb re-called the PCR reads through MiXCR, storing one row per CDR3 protein. The sample lists some 690,000 distinct CDR3 sequences; more than 50% were seen once. Study outcomes and limitations: TRBV segments more frequent in patients than in controls numbered roughly 5 and included TRBV5-6, TRBV5-1 and TRBV20-1.

Sequencing was performed on blood. These receptors were obtained from a girl aged 2-10 years with multiple sclerosis.

The V call is TRBV12-3 or TRBV12-4, the J call TRBJ1-2; maybe TRBD1 (5 bases). This CDR3 is 14 amino acids long. Deletions cut 6 bases from V and 5 bases from J, with 16 bases between. The CDR3 sequence: CASRPGTDLYGYTF. The CDR3 DNA is TGTGCCAGCAGGCCCGGGACCGACCTGTATGGCTACACCTTC.

The genes are TRBV30 and TRBJ2-3, with 8 bases identical to TRBD2. The germline V gene has CDR1 GTSNPN and CDR2 SVGIG (reference sequence). With V trimmed by 8 bases and J by 4 bases, 8 bases remained unmatched. The CDR3 consists of 13 residues. The CDR3 here is CAHGGLEPDTQYF. The CDR3 DNA reads as TGTGCCCACGGGGGACTAGAGCCAGATACGCAGTATTTT.

A word on this clonotype: The junction differs from germline at one of its ends, possibly a read error. The rearrangement links TRBV6-5 to TRBJ2-7; no reliable D call. The CDR3 covers 13 residues. Germline CDR1 MNHEY, CDR2 SVGAGI. For the CDR3, the DNA is TGTGCCAGCAGCTACTCAGACTTTTCCGAGCAGTACTTC. It encodes CASSYSDFSEQYF.

This clonotype was picked up a small number of times. The rearrangement links TRBV29-1 to TRBJ2-5; D is unclear. This CDR3 contains 13 residues. Germline V gene sequence: CDR1 SQVTM, CDR2 ANQGSEA. Trimming removed 5 bases at V and 3 bases at J, with 13 bases between. In DNA form, the CDR3 reads TGCAGCGTTATCTGGACGGTCGAAGAGACCCAGTACTTC. This translates into CSVIWTVEETQYF.

The chain links TRBV12-3 or TRBV12-4 to TRBJ2-2, with TRBD1 as a possible D gene (6 bases). The V end was cut by 11 bases, the J end by 0 bases, with 19 bases between. The CDR3 has 16 residues. In DNA, the CDR3 is TGTGCCGGCAAAAAAAGGGGGTCCGCGAACACCGGGGAGCTGTTTTTT. Encoded protein: CAGKKRGSANTGELFF.

V gene TRBV7-2 combines with J gene TRBJ1-1; tentatively, D is TRBD1 (6 bases). V was shortened by 2 bases and J by 4 bases, with 14 bases between the two germline ends. This CDR3 spans 15 amino acids. Germline V gene lookup returns CDR1 SGHTA and CDR2 FQGNSA. The DNA of the CDR3 is TGTGCCAGCAGCTTATTCGGGGGGCCGGGCACTGAAGCTTTCTTT. Protein: CASSLFGGPGTEAFF.

In this sample, this clonotype turned up once. The chain uses TRBV7-9 and TRBJ1-1; D remains unclear. The V gene's germline CDR1 is SEHNR and CDR2 FQNEAQ (reference sequence). CDR3 length: 15 residues. V lost 2 bases, J lost 4 bases, and 14 bases lay in between. CDR3 bases: TGTGCCAGCAGCTTATTAGCTGGAGGAAGCACTGAAGCTTTCTTT. Protein product: CASSLLAGGSTEAFF.

The chain is built from TRBV5-6 and TRBJ1-2; D ambiguous. V was pared by 1 base and J by 7 bases, with 14 bases between. In germline, CDR1 is SGHDT, CDR2 YYEEEE. CDR3 length: 14 amino acids. This CDR3 reads CASSLLEFPSGYTF. The CDR3, as DNA: TGTGCCAGCAGCTTGTTGGAGTTCCCGTCTGGCTACACCTTC.

A few counts support this clonotype. Relative to the germline gene, one junction end is altered; a read error may explain this. This chain links TRBV5-6 with TRBJ1-1, with 7 bases fitting TRBD1. The germline V gene encodes CDR1 SGHDT and CDR2 YYEEEE. The CDR3 is 14 residues long. The CDR3: CASSPGQPNTEAFF. CDR3 nucleotides: TGCGCCAGCAGCCCGGGACAGCCGAACACTGAAGCTTTCTTT.

The chain couples TRBV20-1 to TRBJ2-4; tentatively, D is TRBD1 (6 bases). The CDR3 is 14 amino acids. Germline V gene sequence: CDR1 DFQATT, CDR2 SNEGSKA (reference sequence). With 4 bases removed from V and 8 bases from J, the gap between germline ends came to 18 bases. The CDR3 here is CSATSRRGSHIQYF. CDR3 nucleotides: TGCAGTGCTACATCCCGCAGGGGTAGTCACATTCAGTACTTC.